Presented here are 30 T cell receptor beta chains from one specimen sequenced in a study of blood T cell repertoires in COVID-19. Sequencing used immunoSEQ multiplex PCR; TCRdb keeps in-frame clones, though not all of them. The sample carries 120,000 to 150,000 clones, about 87% recorded once. The sequenced material came from peripheral blood. Receptors originate from a woman aged 45-65 years with acute or convalescent COVID-19.

J is TRBJ1-1 and V is TRBV19, with D hard to call. The CDR3 spans 13 residues. Germline V CDR1 and CDR2: LNHDA, SQIVND (reference sequence). V gave up 8 bases and J gave up 5 bases, with 15 bases separating them. This CDR3 reads CASYTRVGTEAFF. In DNA, the CDR3 is TGTGCCAGTTATACTAGGGTCGGGACTGAAGCTTTCTTT.

The chain carries TRBV30 and TRBJ2-6; tentatively, D is TRBD1 (5 bases). Trimming cost V 1 base and J 1 base, with 5 bases left between them. Germline V gene data show CDR1 as GTSNPN and CDR2 as SVGIG (reference sequence). The CDR3 is 14 amino acids. In nucleotides, the CDR3 is TGTGCCTGGAGTGCAGGGTCTGGGGCCAACGTCCTGACTTTC. Translating gives CAWSAGSGANVLTF.

This chain joins TRBV11-3 and TRBJ2-1; 9 nucleotides agree with TRBD1. This CDR3 comprises 14 residues. Germline V gene sequence: CDR1 SGHNT, CDR2 YENEEA. V trimming: 5 bases; J trimming: 7 bases; junction bases outside the gene matches: 6. CDR3 amino acids: CASSPDRGINEQFF. As DNA, the CDR3 is TGTGCCAGCAGCCCAGACAGGGGGATAAATGAGCAGTTCTTC.

The V call is TRBV6-6, the J call TRBJ1-5; perhaps TRBD1 as D (5 bases). V lost 4 bases and J lost 11, with 12 bases in between. Germline CDR1 reads MNHNY; CDR2 reads SVGAGI (reference sequence). This CDR3 is built from 12 residues. The CDR3 DNA follows: TGTGCCAGCAGTTCCACCTGGACAACCCAGCATTTT. Translation gives CASSSTWTTQHF.

V gene TRBV11-2 combines with J gene TRBJ2-2; TRBD2 matches 9 bases. The CDR3 runs to 16 residues. After removal of 4 bases from V and 6 bases from J, the junction contained 9 bases not matched to a gene. CDR1 is SGHAT, CDR2 FQNNGV, per germline. For the CDR3, the DNA is TGTGCCAGCAGCTACTCGGCGGGGGGGCTCCCCGGGGAGCTGTTTTTT. Translation gives CASSYSAGGLPGELFF.

The chain uses TRBV10-3 and TRBJ1-3; weak D call: TRBD1 (5 bases). V lost 7 bases, J lost 4 bases, and 11 bases lay in between. This CDR3 is 13 amino acids long. CDR1 and CDR2 (germline): ENHRY, SYGVKD. CDR3 in amino acids: CAIKGASGNTIYF. In nucleotides, the CDR3 is TGTGCCATCAAAGGGGCCTCAGGAAACACCATATATTTT.

Only one count was recorded for this clone. The rearrangement uses TRBV7-9 and TRBJ2-1; 11 bases agree with TRBD2. The junction had 10 bases not matched to a gene; V was cut back by 0 bases and J by 9 bases. Germline V gene lookup returns CDR1 SEHNR and CDR2 FQNEAQ (reference sequence). The CDR3 has 17 amino acids. CDR3 in amino acids: CASSLAALAGGWSEQFF. As DNA, the CDR3 is TGTGCCAGCAGCTTAGCGGCTCTAGCGGGAGGTTGGAGTGAGCAGTTCTTC.

This sequence joins TRBV9 and TRBJ1-2; D remains ambiguous. V was pared by 0 bases and J by 2 bases, with 5 bases between. Germline CDR1 SGDLS, CDR2 YYNGEE. The CDR3 contains 13 residues. CDR3 coding DNA: TGTGCCAGCAGCGTAGCGGAGAACTATGGCTACACCTTC. Translating gives CASSVAENYGYTF.

The chain combines TRBV5-4 with TRBJ2-7, with TRBD2 matching over 8 bases. The V gene's germline CDR1 is SGHNT and CDR2 YYREEE (reference sequence). CDR3 length: 15 amino acids. V shed 4 bases, J shed 2 bases, and the junction held 8 bases outside the gene matches. This chain's CDR3 is CASSPEPTSAYEQYF. The DNA of the CDR3 is TGTGCCAGCAGCCCAGAACCGACTAGCGCCTACGAGCAGTACTTC.

The chain recombines TRBV5-4 with TRBJ2-3, with 10 bases identical to TRBD2. The J segment lost 5 bases and the V segment lost 4 bases, leaving 4 bases of the junction unmatched. CDR3 length equals 14 residues. The germline V gene encodes CDR1 SGHNT and CDR2 YYREEE (reference sequence). CDR3 residues: CASSLRLAGDTQYF. The CDR3, as DNA: TGTGCCAGCAGCCTACGACTAGCGGGAGATACGCAGTATTTT.

The J gene is TRBJ2-1, the V gene TRBV19, with TRBD2 identical over 7 bases. Trimming at V came to 10 bases and at J to 15 bases, leaving 18 bases not matched to a gene. Germline-derived CDR1 and CDR2 are LNHDA and SQIVND (reference sequence). There are 13 residues in the CDR3. The CDR3 region is CATADGRPARRFF. CDR3 DNA sequence: TGTGCCACCGCGGACGGGAGGCCGGCTAGGCGGTTCTTC. The full variable domain, in which reference TRBV19 and TRBJ2-1 provide the parts outside the CDR3, is DGGITQSPKYLFRKEGQNVTLSCEQNLNHDAMYWYRQDPGQGLRLIYYSQIVNDFQKGDIAEGYSVSREKKESFPLTVTSAQKNPTAFYLCATADGRPARRFFGPGTRLTVL.

This chain links TRBV11-1 with TRBJ1-6; D is uncertain. V was pared by 1 base and J by 14 bases, with 9 bases between. From germline, CDR1 is SGHAT and CDR2 FQDESV (reference sequence). The CDR3 totals 12 residues. The CDR3 nucleotides read TGTGCCAGCAGCTTAGATCTGTATACCCTCCACTTT. Translated: CASSLDLYTLHF.

The chain joins TRBV19 to TRBJ2-2, with TRBD1 as a possible D gene (6 bases). CDR3 length equals 15 residues. The ends were cut back, 5 bases at V and 0 bases at J, with 10 bases in the middle. CDR1 is LNHDA and CDR2 is SQIVND in the germline V gene (reference sequence). CDR3 coding DNA: TGTGCCAGTAGTCTAGGACAGACGAACACCGGGGAGCTGTTTTTT. Its protein product is CASSLGQTNTGELFF.

The V call is TRBV19, the J call TRBJ2-2, with 7 positions matching TRBD1. Germline-derived CDR1 and CDR2 are LNHDA and SQIVND (reference sequence). There are 15 residues in the CDR3. Trimming at V came to 5 bases and at J to 0 bases, leaving 3 bases not matched to a gene. The CDR3 region is CASSPGTANTGELFF. The CDR3, as DNA: TGTGCCAGTAGTCCCGGGACAGCGAACACCGGGGAGCTGTTTTTT.

CDR3 coding DNA: TGTGCCAGCAGTCCGCAGGGAATGTTCGAAAAACTGTTTTTT. Translating it yields CASSPQGMFEKLFF. The J gene is TRBJ1-4, the V gene TRBV5-4; tentatively, D is TRBD1 (5 bases). CDR3 length: 14 amino acids. The V gene's germline CDR1 is SGHNT and CDR2 YYREEE (reference sequence). Trimming left V 5 bases short and J 8 bases short, with 16 bases between. Using reference TRBV5-4 and TRBJ1-4 for the parts outside the CDR3, the full variable domain is ETGVTQSPTHLIKTRGQQVTLRCSSQSGHNTVSWYQQALGQGPQFIFQYYREEENGRGNFPPRFSGLQFPNYSSELNVNALELDDSALYLCASSPQGMFEKLFFGSGTQLSVL.

This sequence joins TRBV5-1 and TRBJ2-5; no definite D call. This CDR3 spans 18 amino acids. Germline values: CDR1 SGHRS, CDR2 YFSETQ. V was trimmed by 1 base and J by 7 bases, leaving 26 bases between them. CDR3 amino acids: CASSLHSKFDRIPGTQYF. The CDR3, as DNA: TGCGCCAGCAGCTTGCACAGTAAATTTGATAGGATCCCAGGGACCCAGTACTTC.

The rearrangement links TRBV7-3 to TRBJ1-2; tentatively, D is TRBD1 (5 bases). This CDR3 has 15 amino acids. Trimming pared 6 bases from V and 0 bases from J, leaving 14 bases between. Germline values: CDR1 SGHTA, CDR2 FQGTGA. DNA of the CDR3: TGTGCCAGCAGATTAGGGGCAGGGTCTAACTATGGCTACACCTTC. Translated: CASRLGAGSNYGYTF.

This chain links TRBV5-1 with TRBJ1-2, with TRBD1 identical over 7 bases. After removal of 4 bases from V and 11 bases from J, the junction contained 8 bases not matched to a gene. Looked up from germline, CDR1 is SGHRS and CDR2 is YFSETQ. The CDR3 consists of 12 residues. CDR3 bases: TGCGCCAGCAGCCCCGACAGGGTGGGATACACCTTC. This encodes CASSPDRVGYTF.

V usage is TRBV7-9 and J usage is TRBJ2-7; TRBD2 agrees at 8 bases. The J segment lost 6 bases and the V segment lost 5 bases, leaving 15 bases of the junction unmatched. The CDR3 is 16 amino acids. Germline V gene sequence: CDR1 SEHNR, CDR2 FQNEAQ (reference sequence). CDR3 region: CASSHPDGTSSAEQYF. The CDR3 region has the DNA TGTGCCAGCAGCCACCCGGACGGGACTAGTAGTGCCGAGCAGTACTTC.

The rearrangement links TRBV11-2 to TRBJ1-5; D might be TRBD1 (5 bases). Germline loops: CDR1 SGHAT, CDR2 FQNNGV. The CDR3 is made up of 16 amino acids. V was cut by 4 bases and J by 4 bases, with 17 bases left in between. The CDR3, as DNA: TGTGCCAGCAGCTCCGGACACAACGGGCCTAATCAGCCCCAGCATTTT. The encoded protein is CASSSGHNGPNQPQHF. Full variable domain (missing parts from reference TRBV11-2 and TRBJ1-5): EAGVAQSPRYKIIEKRQSVAFWCNPISGHATLYWYQQILGQGPKLLIQFQNNGVVDDSQLPKDRFSAERLKGVDSTLKIQPAKLEDSAVYLCASSSGHNGPNQPQHFGDGTRLSIL.

This clone was recorded only once. V usage is TRBV3-1 (or the pseudogene TRBV3-2) and J usage is TRBJ2-7; D unclear. The CDR3 has 15 amino acids. Germline CDR1 LGHDT, CDR2 YNNKEL (reference sequence). Trimming shortened V by 5 bases and J by 3 bases, and 17 bases separated the two germline ends. The CDR3 loop reads CASSNVADLVYEQYF. In DNA form, the CDR3 reads TGTGCCAGCAGCAATGTGGCAGACCTAGTCTACGAGCAGTACTTC.

The chain couples TRBV19 to TRBJ2-7, with 11 nucleotides matching TRBD2. V dropped 6 bases and J dropped 2; count of bases not matched to a gene: 18. The CDR3 length is 19 residues. The V gene's germline CDR1 is LNHDA and CDR2 SQIVND (reference sequence). In nucleotides, the CDR3 is TGTGCCAGTAGCGAGGACAGCCATACACTAGCGGGAGTTACCTACGAGCAGTACTTC. This encodes CASSEDSHTLAGVTYEQYF.

The rearrangement links TRBV9 to TRBJ1-2; D possibly corresponds to TRBD1 (5 bases). CDR1 is SGDLS and CDR2 is YYNGEE in the germline V gene. Trimming cost V 0 bases and J 8 bases, with 17 bases left between them. The CDR3 totals 15 residues. DNA for the CDR3: TGTGCCAGCAGCGTAGGAGGAGGGCAGGGATACGGCTACACCTTC. Translated, it gives CASSVGGGQGYGYTF.

The gene calls are TRBV19 and TRBJ2-5; 9 bases line up with TRBD1. Per germline, CDR1 LNHDA and CDR2 SQIVND (reference sequence). J was trimmed by 3 bases and V by 7 bases; bases with no gene match: 3. This CDR3 comprises 13 residues. CDR3 DNA: TGTGCCAGTACCCGGACAGGGGAAGAGACCCAGTACTTC. Translating it yields CASTRTGEETQYF.

The V and J genes are TRBV6-6 and TRBJ2-7; tentatively, D is TRBD2 (6 bases). V gave up 8 bases and J gave up 2 bases, with 19 bases separating them. In germline, CDR1 is MNHNY, CDR2 SVGAGI (reference sequence). The length of the CDR3 is 15 residues. The CDR3, as DNA: TGTGCCAGCGGGGACTGGGGAGGCGGCCCCTACGAGCAGTACTTC. It yields the protein CASGDWGGGPYEQYF.

The chain couples TRBV14 to TRBJ2-1; TRBD1 agrees at 9 bases. V was pared by 2 bases and J by 3 bases, with 8 bases of the junction left unmatched. CDR1 SGHDN and CDR2 FVKESK come from the germline V gene. This CDR3 is built from 17 residues. The CDR3, as DNA: TGTGCCAGCAGCCAAATGGGACAGGGAAAAGGCTACAATGAGCAGTTCTTC. It specifies CASSQMGQGKGYNEQFF.

This clone is a singleton in its sample. CDR3 in amino acids: CASSSSVRRGGQNEQYF. Here the CDR3 DNA reads TGCGCCAGCAGCTCGTCCGTCCGGCGGGGGGGCCAGAACGAGCAGTACTTC. The chain employs TRBV5-1 and TRBJ2-7, with 9 bases aligning to TRBD2. This CDR3 has 17 amino acids. Germline V gene data show CDR1 as SGHRS and CDR2 as YFSETQ. The J segment lost 5 bases and the V segment lost 3 bases, leaving 15 bases of the junction unmatched.

The chain carries TRBV6-5 and TRBJ2-1; D gene ambiguous. CDR3 size: 15 residues. The V end lost 6 bases, the J end lost 0 bases, and 12 bases lay between the germline ends. Germline V gene lookup returns CDR1 MNHEY and CDR2 SVGAGI. The CDR3 protein is CASSPTHNSYNEQFF. The DNA for the CDR3 is TGTGCCAGCAGCCCGACACATAACTCCTACAATGAGCAGTTCTTC.

This clone was seen a handful of times. The V gene is TRBV5-1, the J gene TRBJ1-1; the D gene is possibly TRBD1 (5 bases). V lost 1 base, J lost 1 base, and 20 bases lay in between. CDR3 length: 18 residues. From germline, CDR1 is SGHRS and CDR2 YFSETQ. The CDR3 loop reads CASSLPPFGRATNTEAFF. The DNA of the CDR3 is TGCGCCAGCAGCTTGCCCCCCTTTGGCAGGGCGACGAACACTGAAGCTTTCTTT.

V and J are TRBV9 and TRBJ2-7, with 7 bases lining up with TRBD2. V shed 0 bases, J shed 5 bases, and the junction held 5 bases outside the gene matches. Germline lookup yields CDR1 SGDLS and CDR2 YYNGEE. The CDR3 covers 14 residues. CDR3 protein: CASSVGAGADEQYF. CDR3 nucleotide sequence: TGTGCCAGCAGCGTAGGGGCGGGAGCCGACGAGCAGTACTTC.